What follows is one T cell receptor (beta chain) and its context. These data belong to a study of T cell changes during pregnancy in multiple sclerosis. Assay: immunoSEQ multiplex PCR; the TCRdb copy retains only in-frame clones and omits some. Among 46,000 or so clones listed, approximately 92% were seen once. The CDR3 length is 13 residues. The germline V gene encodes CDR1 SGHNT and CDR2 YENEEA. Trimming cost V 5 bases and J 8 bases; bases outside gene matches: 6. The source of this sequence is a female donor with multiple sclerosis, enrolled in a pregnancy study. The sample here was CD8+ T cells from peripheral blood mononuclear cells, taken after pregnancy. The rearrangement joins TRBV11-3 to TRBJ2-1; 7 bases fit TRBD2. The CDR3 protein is CASSHRGEDEQFF. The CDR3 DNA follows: TGTGCCAGCAGCCATCGGGGGGAGGATGAGCAGTTCTTC.